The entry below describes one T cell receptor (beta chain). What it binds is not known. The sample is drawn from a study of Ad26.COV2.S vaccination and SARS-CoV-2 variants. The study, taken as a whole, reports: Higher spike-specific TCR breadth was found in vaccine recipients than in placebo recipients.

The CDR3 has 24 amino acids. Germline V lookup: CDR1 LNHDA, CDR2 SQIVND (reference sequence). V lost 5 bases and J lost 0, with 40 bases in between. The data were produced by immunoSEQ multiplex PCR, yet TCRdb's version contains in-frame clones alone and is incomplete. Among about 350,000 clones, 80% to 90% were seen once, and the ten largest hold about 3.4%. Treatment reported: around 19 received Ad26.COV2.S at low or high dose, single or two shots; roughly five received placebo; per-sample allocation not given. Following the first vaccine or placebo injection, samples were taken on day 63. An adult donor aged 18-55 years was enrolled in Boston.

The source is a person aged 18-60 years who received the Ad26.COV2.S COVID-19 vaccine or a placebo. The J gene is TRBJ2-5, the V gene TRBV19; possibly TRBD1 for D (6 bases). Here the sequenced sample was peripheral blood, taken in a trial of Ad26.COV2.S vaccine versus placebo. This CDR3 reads CASSHRTLDRRLSPTTVHQETQYF. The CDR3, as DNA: TGTGCCAGTAGTCACAGAACCCTGGACAGACGCCTGTCCCCAACAACCGTCCACCAAGAGACCCAGTACTTC. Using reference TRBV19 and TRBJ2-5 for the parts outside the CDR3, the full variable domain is DGGITQSPKYLFRKEGQNVTLSCEQNLNHDAMYWYRQDPGQGLRLIYYSQIVNDFQKGDIAEGYSVSREKKESFPLTVTSAQKNPTAFYLCASSHRTLDRRLSPTTVHQETQYFGPGTRLLVL.